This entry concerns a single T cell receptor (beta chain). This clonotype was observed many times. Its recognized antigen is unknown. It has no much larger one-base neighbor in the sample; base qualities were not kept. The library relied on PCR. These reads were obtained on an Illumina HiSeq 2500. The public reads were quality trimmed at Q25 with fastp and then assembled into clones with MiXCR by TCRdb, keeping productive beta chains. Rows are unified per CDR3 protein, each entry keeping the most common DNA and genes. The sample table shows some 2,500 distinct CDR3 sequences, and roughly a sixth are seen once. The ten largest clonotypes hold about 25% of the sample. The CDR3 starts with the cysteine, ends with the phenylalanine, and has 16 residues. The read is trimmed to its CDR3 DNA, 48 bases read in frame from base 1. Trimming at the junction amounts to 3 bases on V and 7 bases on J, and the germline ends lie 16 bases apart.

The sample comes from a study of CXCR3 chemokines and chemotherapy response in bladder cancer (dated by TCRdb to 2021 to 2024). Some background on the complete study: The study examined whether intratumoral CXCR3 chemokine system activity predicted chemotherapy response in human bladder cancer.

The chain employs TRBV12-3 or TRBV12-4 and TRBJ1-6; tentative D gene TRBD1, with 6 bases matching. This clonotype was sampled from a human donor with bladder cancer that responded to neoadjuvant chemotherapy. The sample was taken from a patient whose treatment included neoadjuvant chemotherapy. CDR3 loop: CASSFEASDSNSPLHF. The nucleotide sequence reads TGTGCCAGCAGTTTCGAGGCGTCGGACAGCAATTCACCCCTCCACTTT.